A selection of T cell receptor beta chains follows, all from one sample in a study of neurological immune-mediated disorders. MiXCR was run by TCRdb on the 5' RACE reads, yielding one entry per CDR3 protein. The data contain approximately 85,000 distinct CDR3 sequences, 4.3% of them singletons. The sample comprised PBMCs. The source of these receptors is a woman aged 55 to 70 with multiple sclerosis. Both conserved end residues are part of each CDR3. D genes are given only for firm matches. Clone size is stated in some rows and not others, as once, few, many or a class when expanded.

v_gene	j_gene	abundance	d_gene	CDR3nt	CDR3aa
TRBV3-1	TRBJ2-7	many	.	TGTGCCAGCAGCCAAGACAGGGACTACGAGCAGTACTTC	CASSQDRDYEQYF
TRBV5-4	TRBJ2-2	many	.	TGTGCCAGCAGCTTGGGCAGGCGCACCGGGGAGCTGTTTTTT	CASSLGRRTGELFF
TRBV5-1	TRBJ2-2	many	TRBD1	TGCGCCAGCCGACAGGGGGACGGGGAGCTGTTTTTT	CASRQGDGELFF
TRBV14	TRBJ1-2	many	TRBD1	TGTGCCAGCAGCCAAGTGGAGACAGGGGGGTATGGCTACACCTTC	CASSQVETGGYGYTF
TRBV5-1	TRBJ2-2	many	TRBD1	TGCGCCAGCAGCTCAGGGACAGGGGTTCCGACCGGGGAGCTGTTTTTT	CASSSGTGVPTGELFF
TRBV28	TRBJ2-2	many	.	TGTGCCAGCAGTTCGGGCCCCACCGGGGAGCTGTTTTTT	CASSSGPTGELFF
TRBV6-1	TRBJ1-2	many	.	TGTGCCAGCAGTGAAACGGCGGCAGGGGCTGGCTACACCTTC	CASSETAAGAGYTF
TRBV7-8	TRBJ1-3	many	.	TGTGCCAGCAGCCCTACTTCACAGGGAAACACCATATATTTT	CASSPTSQGNTIYF
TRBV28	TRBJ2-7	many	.	TGTGCCAGCAGTTTAGCGGGGACAACCTACGAGCAGTACTTC	CASSLAGTTYEQYF
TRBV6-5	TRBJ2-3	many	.	TGTGCCAGCAGTTCGAGTAACCCAGGGAAAGATACGCAGTATTTT	CASSSSNPGKDTQYF
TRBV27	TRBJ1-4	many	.	TGTGCCAGCAGTTTAATAGGCAGTTTTGAAAAACTGTTTTTT	CASSLIGSFEKLFF
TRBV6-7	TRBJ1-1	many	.	TGTGCCGGACGGTTGGGCACTGAAGCTTTCTTT	CAGRLGTEAFF
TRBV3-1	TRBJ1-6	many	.	TGTGCCAGCAGCCCCCCCCGGGCATCGGGGAATTCACCCCTCCACTTT	CASSPPRASGNSPLHF
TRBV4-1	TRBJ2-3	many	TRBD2	TGCGCCAGCAGCCAAGACTTCCTAGCGGGGACTACAGCTAGCACAGATACGCAGTATTTT	CASSQDFLAGTTASTDTQYF
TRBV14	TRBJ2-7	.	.	TGTGCCATCAGTTTGGTCTCCTACGAGCAGTACTTC	CAISLVSYEQYF
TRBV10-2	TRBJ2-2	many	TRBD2	TGCGCCAGCGAGACTAGCGGGTACACCGGGGAGCTGTTTTTT	CASETSGYTGELFF
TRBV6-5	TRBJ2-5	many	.	TGTGCCAGCACCGACTCCGCGGTAGAGACCCAGTACTTC	CASTDSAVETQYF
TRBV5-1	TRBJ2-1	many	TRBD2	TGCGCCAGCAGCCCTAGGACGGGGGGACTATACAATGAGCAGTTCTTC	CASSPRTGGLYNEQFF
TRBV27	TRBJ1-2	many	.	TGTGCCAGCAGTATCCCGGGGGGAGGACCTGATGGCTACACCTTC	CASSIPGGGPDGYTF
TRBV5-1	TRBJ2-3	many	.	TGCGCCAGCAGCTTACAATCCCTAGATACGCAGTATTTT	CASSLQSLDTQYF
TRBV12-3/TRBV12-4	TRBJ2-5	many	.	TGTGCCAGCAGTTTTATTCGGGGGACCCAGTACTTC	CASSFIRGTQYF
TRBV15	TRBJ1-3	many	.	TGTGCCACCAGCAGAGCCCTCGGACGGCTCCTCGGAGCGGGAAACACCATATATTTT	CATSRALGRLLGAGNTIYF
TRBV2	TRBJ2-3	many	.	TGTGCCAGCAGTGTTAGGGGACTTCCCACAGATACGCAGTATTTT	CASSVRGLPTDTQYF
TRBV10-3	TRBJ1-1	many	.	TGTGCCATCACTTCATTAAGGAAGAACACTGAAGCTTTCTTT	CAITSLRKNTEAFF
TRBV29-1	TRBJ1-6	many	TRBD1	TGCAGCGTTGAAGATAGGCGGGACAGGGGGCATTCACCCCTCCACTTT	CSVEDRRDRGHSPLHF
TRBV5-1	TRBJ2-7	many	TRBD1	TGCGCCAGCAGCTTGCGAGGGGGCGGAGAGCAGTACTTC	CASSLRGGGEQYF
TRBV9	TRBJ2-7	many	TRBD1	TGTGCCAGCAGCGTAGGTCCCTCCCTTGGGACAGGGGATAACTTC	CASSVGPSLGTGDNF
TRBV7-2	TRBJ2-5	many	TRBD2	TGTGCCAGCAGCTTAGCCTCGACTAGCGGAGAGACCCAGTACTTC	CASSLASTSGETQYF
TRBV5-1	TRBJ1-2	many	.	TGCGCCAGCAGCTTTTCCACAGGAGCTGGCTACACCTTC	CASSFSTGAGYTF
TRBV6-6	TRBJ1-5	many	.	TGTGCCAGCACCACGGAGGGAGGGAATCAGCCCCAGCATTTT	CASTTEGGNQPQHF
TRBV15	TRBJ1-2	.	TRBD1	TGTGCCACCAGCAGAGAGACAGGGGGTAACTATGGCTACACCTTC	CATSRETGGNYGYTF
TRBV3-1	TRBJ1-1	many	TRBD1	TGTGCCAGCAGCCAAGACCTGGGTCGGTATTACAGGGGGCGGAGGAAAGCTTTCTTT	CASSQDLGRYYRGRRKAFF
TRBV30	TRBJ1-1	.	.	TGTGCCTGGAGCCACTTGACTGAAGCTTTCTTT	CAWSHLTEAFF
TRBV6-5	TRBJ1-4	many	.	TGTGCCAGCAAGGGCCAGGGCGCAACTAATGAAAAACTGTTTTTT	CASKGQGATNEKLFF
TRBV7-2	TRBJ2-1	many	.	TGTGCCAGCAGCTTATATGCGGCCAATGAGCAGTTCTTC	CASSLYAANEQFF
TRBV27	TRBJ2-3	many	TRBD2	TGTGCCAGCAGTCAGCGCCAGCGGGGTAGGACAGATACGCAGTATTTT	CASSQRQRGRTDTQYF
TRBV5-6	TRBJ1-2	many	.	TGTGCCAGCAGCTTCCAGGGGTTCGCTAACTATGGCTACACCTTC	CASSFQGFANYGYTF
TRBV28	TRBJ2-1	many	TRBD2	TGTGCCAGCAGTACTGCCGGGACTAGCATTTACAATGAGCAGTTCTTC	CASSTAGTSIYNEQFF
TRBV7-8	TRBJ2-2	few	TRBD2	TGTGCCAGCAGCTTAATCCCCGGACTAGCGGGGGGGGAGCTGTTTTTT	CASSLIPGLAGGELFF
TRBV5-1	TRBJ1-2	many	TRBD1	TGCGCCAGCAGCTTGGGGCAGGGGGCGACCTATGGCTACACCTTC	CASSLGQGATYGYTF
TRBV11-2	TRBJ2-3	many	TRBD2	TGTGCCAGCAGCTTGGGTCTCCTAGCGGGGAAGGGGGATACGCAGTATTTT	CASSLGLLAGKGDTQYF
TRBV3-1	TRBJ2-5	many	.	TGTGCCAGCAGCCAGACAGGAGCCAGCCAAGAGACCCAGTACTTC	CASSQTGASQETQYF